Given below is one T cell receptor beta chain in context. The record originates from a study of CD8+CD57+ T cells in acquired aplastic anemia. Selection for sequencing was limited to patients who had shown CD8+CD57+ cell expansion by flow cytometry. It was genomic DNA that served as the template for profiling TCR beta VDJ and CDR3. TCRdb re-called the reads with MiXCR, one entry per CDR3 protein. The sample carries about 120,000 distinct CDR3 sequences, about 60% recorded once. The germline CDR1 and CDR2 sequences are SGHTA and FQGNSA. The ends were cut back, 6 bases at V and 9 bases at J, with 15 bases in the middle. The CDR3 runs 14 residues.

The chain uses TRBV7-2 and TRBJ1-6; TRBD1 is a possible D gene (6 bases). This receptor was obtained from a human donor with aplastic anemia. The sequenced material came from sorted CD4+, CD8+, or CD8+CD57+ T cells (not recorded which) from PBMCs. CDR3 DNA: TGTGCCAGCAGTCACCGGGACAAGGCTTCACCCCTCCACTTT. Protein sequence: CASSHRDKASPLHF.